This T cell receptor beta chain was sequenced for a study of Tregs in tolerant kidney transplant recipients. Unstimulated Tregs (CD4+CD25+CD127-) and CD4+CD25- non-Tregs were sorted from PBMCs. This CDR3 is built from 15 residues. The V gene's germline CDR1 is SGDLS and CDR2 YYNGEE. V was cut by 4 bases and J by 7 bases, with 17 bases left in between. TCRdb's copy holds only in-frame clones and misses some; the assay was immunoSEQ multiplex PCR. The table lists some 240,000 clones, about four fifths of them singletons. This receptor was taken from a human donor in good health. The V gene is TRBV9, the J gene TRBJ1-4; D perhaps matches TRBD1 (6 bases). The specimen sequenced was CD4+ T cells from blood. DNA of the CDR3: TGTGCCAGCAGCCCCGGTGGGGGGCGGGGTGAAAAACTGTTTTTT. It translates to CASSPGGGRGEKLFF. The full variable domain, rest sourced from reference TRBV9 and TRBJ1-4, is DSGVTQTPKHLITATGQRVTLRCSPRSGDLSVYWYQQSLDQGLQFLIQYYNGEERAKGNILERFSAQQFPDLHSELNLSSLELGDSALYFCASSPGGGRGEKLFFGSGTQLSVL.